This T cell receptor (beta chain) was documented in a study of blood T cell repertoires in COVID-19. As originally analysed: Estimation of nucleated cell counts was performed using reference gene primer amplification. Profiling relied on immunoSEQ multiplex PCR, and the TCRdb table lists in-frame clones only, not all of them. V and J calls and clone size are copied from that table; D and trimming were computed from the DNA. The repertoire holds more than 85,000 clones, with roughly 76% as singletons. The TCR sequence derives from a woman in her 70s with acute or convalescent COVID-19. Sequencing was performed on peripheral blood.

The CDR3 sequence is CASNPAGGHNEQFF. CDR3 coding DNA: TGTGCCAGTAACCCAGCGGGAGGACACAATGAGCAGTTCTTC. This rearrangement joins TRBV19 to TRBJ2-1; TRBD2 matches at 9 bases. Germline CDR1 reads LNHDA; CDR2 reads SQIVND (reference sequence). Unmatched junction bases numbered 6, after V lost 7 bases and J lost 5 bases. The CDR3 totals 14 residues.